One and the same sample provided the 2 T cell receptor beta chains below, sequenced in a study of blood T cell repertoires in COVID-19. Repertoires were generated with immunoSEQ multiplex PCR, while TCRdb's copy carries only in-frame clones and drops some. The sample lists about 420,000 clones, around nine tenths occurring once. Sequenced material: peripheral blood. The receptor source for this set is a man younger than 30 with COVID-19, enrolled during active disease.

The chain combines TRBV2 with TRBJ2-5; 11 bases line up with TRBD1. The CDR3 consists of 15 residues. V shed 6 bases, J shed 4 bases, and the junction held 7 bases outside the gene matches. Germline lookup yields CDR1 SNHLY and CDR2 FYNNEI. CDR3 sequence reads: CASRDLGTGGETQYF. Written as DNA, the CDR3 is TGTGCCAGCAGGGATTTGGGGACAGGGGGAGAGACCCAGTACTTC.

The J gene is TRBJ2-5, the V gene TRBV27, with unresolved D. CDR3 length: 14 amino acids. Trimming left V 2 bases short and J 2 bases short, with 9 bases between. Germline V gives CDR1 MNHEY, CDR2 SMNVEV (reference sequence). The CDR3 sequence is CASSLGLHQETQYF. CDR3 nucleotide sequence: TGTGCCAGCAGTTTAGGCCTGCATCAAGAGACCCAGTACTTC.